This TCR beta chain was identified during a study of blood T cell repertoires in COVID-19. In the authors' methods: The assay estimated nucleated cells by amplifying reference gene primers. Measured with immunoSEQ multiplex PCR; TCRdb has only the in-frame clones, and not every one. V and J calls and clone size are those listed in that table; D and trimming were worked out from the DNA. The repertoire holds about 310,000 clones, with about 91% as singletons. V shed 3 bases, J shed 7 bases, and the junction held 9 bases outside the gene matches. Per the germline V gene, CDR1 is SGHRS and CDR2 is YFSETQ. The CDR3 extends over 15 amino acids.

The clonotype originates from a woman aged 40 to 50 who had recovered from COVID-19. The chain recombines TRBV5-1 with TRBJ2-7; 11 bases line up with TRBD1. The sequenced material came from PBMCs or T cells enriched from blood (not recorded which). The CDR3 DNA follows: TGCGCCAGCAGCTCCCCGGACAGGGGGCTTTGGGAGCAGTACTTC. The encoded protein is CASSSPDRGLWEQYF.